Shown below are 14 T cell receptor beta chains from a single sample sequenced in a study of blood T cells in healthy people across ages. A second PCR of 7 to 11 cycles used a sample-barcoded 5' primer and a J-beta primer mix. TCRdb passed the 5' RACE reads through MiXCR, listing each CDR3 protein once. The sample holds more than 800,000 distinct CDR3 sequences, around 28% seen once. The material sequenced was blood. These receptors came from a woman older than 75 in good health.

On this clonotype: This may arise from a read error, as a much more abundant clone is one base away. This chain uses TRBV20-1 with TRBJ2-4, with a weak D call TRBD2 (5 bases). The J call may be faulty, since TRBJ2-5 better matches the DNA end. The CDR3 totals 15 residues. Germline lookup yields CDR1 DFQATT and CDR2 SNEGSKA (reference sequence). CDR3 in amino acids: CSANPGSPREGTQYF. The DNA for the CDR3 is TGCAGTGCAAATCCCGGGTCCCCGAGGGAAGGGACCCAGTACTTC.

V usage is TRBV30 and J usage is TRBJ2-7; D is undetermined. The CDR3 sequence is 15 residues long. CDR1 GTSNPN and CDR2 SVGIG come from the germline V gene (reference sequence). V was pared by 5 bases and J by 0 bases, with 17 bases between. The CDR3 bases are TGTGCCTGGGAGAAGAGGATAGGGCCCTCCTACGAGCAGTACTTC. Protein product: CAWEKRIGPSYEQYF.

This clonotype was seen only once. The V and J genes are TRBV5-1 and TRBJ2-3; 7 bases fit TRBD1. Germline trimming cut 4 bases from V and 0 bases from J; bases unmatched to any gene: 2. The CDR3 is 14 residues long. Germline assignment: CDR1 SGHRS and CDR2 YFSETQ. The CDR3 DNA follows: TGCGCCAGCAGCCAGGACAGGAGCACAGATACGCAGTATTTT. It yields the protein CASSQDRSTDTQYF.

This rearrangement joins TRBV20-1 to TRBJ2-1, with 11 bases fitting TRBD1. Trimming removed 0 bases from V and 4 bases from J; junction bases left unmatched: 5. CDR1 and CDR2 from the germline V gene are DFQATT and SNEGSKA (reference sequence). The CDR3 consists of 16 residues. The CDR3 loop reads CSARDPGTGGYNEQFF. CDR3 DNA sequence: TGCAGTGCTAGAGATCCCGGGACAGGGGGATACAATGAGCAGTTCTTC.

Ten or more counts support this clonotype. This sequence joins TRBV7-9 and TRBJ2-5, with 8 nucleotides matching TRBD1. This CDR3 spans 14 amino acids. Germline V gene sequence: CDR1 SEHNR, CDR2 FQNEAQ (reference sequence). After removal of 5 bases from V and 4 bases from J, the junction contained 6 bases not matched to a gene. The CDR3: CASSLHGQGETQYF. Written as DNA, the CDR3 is TGTGCCAGCAGCCTTCACGGACAGGGAGAGACCCAGTACTTC.

The chain is built from TRBV4-2 and TRBJ2-5, with TRBD1 identical over 9 bases. Trimming cost V 2 bases and J 11 bases; bases outside gene matches: 12. Germline-derived CDR1 and CDR2 are LGHNA and YNFKEQ. The CDR3 length is 15 residues. The CDR3 protein is CASSQPGTGTGEQYF. The CDR3 region has the DNA TGTGCCAGCAGCCAACCCGGGACAGGGACCGGTGAGCAGTACTTC.

This clonotype came up many times. The gene calls are TRBV7-2 and TRBJ1-2; D unresolved. Germline lookup yields CDR1 SGHTA and CDR2 FQGNSA. Trimming removed 6 bases at V and 8 bases at J, with 13 bases between. The CDR3 is 12 residues long. In DNA, the CDR3 is TGTGCCAGCAGTTCCGGGAGGTCCGGCTACACCTTC. Protein sequence: CASSSGRSGYTF.

The chain recombines TRBV18 with TRBJ1-1, with 10 bases lining up with TRBD1. CDR1 and CDR2 (germline): KGHSH, LQKENI. The V gene end was trimmed by 1 base and the J gene end by 3 bases; junction bases not matched to a gene: 5. The CDR3 totals 16 residues. The CDR3 DNA reads as TGTGCCAGCTCACCACGGGACAGGGGTTTCGACACTGAAGCTTTCTTT. It specifies CASSPRDRGFDTEAFF.

This clonotype appeared many times. This chain links TRBV7-9 with TRBJ2-5, with D perhaps TRBD2 (7 bases). The CDR3 is made up of 16 amino acids. Germline CDR1 is SEHNR and CDR2 is FQNEAQ (reference sequence). The germline V and J ends were trimmed by 5 bases and 1 base, with 17 bases remaining between them. As DNA, the CDR3 is TGTGCCAGCAGCACACCGATCCGGGGGGCCCAAGAGACCCAGTACTTC. The encoded protein is CASSTPIRGAQETQYF.

This clonotype has just a few counts. The genes are TRBV20-1 and TRBJ1-5; D ambiguous. The CDR3 contains 14 residues. Trimming removed 4 bases at V and 5 bases at J, with 15 bases between. CDR1 is DFQATT, CDR2 SNEGSKA, per germline (reference sequence). DNA of the CDR3: TGCAGTGCTATACCGGGATCCGGGGATCAGCCCCAGCATTTT. The encoded protein is CSAIPGSGDQPQHF.

This clonotype showed up just once. A clone one base away is much larger, so this may be a read error. The rearrangement joins TRBV20-1 to TRBJ2-7, with D perhaps TRBD1 (5 bases). The germline gives CDR1 DFQATT, CDR2 SNEGSKA (reference sequence). The CDR3 contains 14 residues. The CDR3 DNA follows: TGCAGTGCTAGAGATCGAACAGGATCCTACAAGCAGTACTTC. Residues: CSARDRTGSYKQYF.

The chain joins TRBV7-9 to TRBJ2-7, with D perhaps given as TRBD1 or TRBD2 (5 bases each). The V gene lost 7 bases and the J gene lost 7 bases, with 17 bases spanning the gap. CDR1 is SEHNR, CDR2 FQNEAQ, per germline (reference sequence). The CDR3 contains 13 residues. The CDR3 is CASTRGAMEEQYF. As DNA, the CDR3 is TGTGCCAGCACCCGGGGCGCCATGGAAGAGCAGTACTTC. The complete variable domain, with remaining parts taken from reference TRBV7-9 and TRBJ2-7, reads DTGVSQNPRHKITKRGQNVTFRCDPISEHNRLYWYRQTLGQGPEFLTYFQNEAQLEKSRLLSDRFSAERPKGSFSTLEIQRTEQGDSAMYLCASTRGAMEEQYFGPGTRLTVT.

This clonotype occurred once. J is TRBJ2-2 and V is TRBV6-2 or TRBV6-3; the D gene is possibly TRBD2 (6 bases). Trimming stripped 5 bases from V and 1 base from J, with 11 bases between. There are 15 residues in the CDR3. Germline loops: CDR1 MNHEY, CDR2 SVGEGT. CDR3 sequence: CASSATSLNTGELFF. As DNA, the CDR3 is TGTGCCAGCAGTGCCACTAGCTTGAACACCGGGGAGCTGTTTTTT.

The chain carries TRBV3-1 and TRBJ1-4; D perhaps matches TRBD1 (5 bases). The CDR3 contains 16 residues. Trimming removed 0 bases at V and 3 bases at J, with 11 bases between. Germline CDR1 reads LGHDT; CDR2 reads YNNKEL (reference sequence). CDR3 in amino acids: CASSQERRGANEKLFF. The CDR3 coding sequence is TGTGCCAGCAGCCAAGAGAGGAGGGGAGCTAATGAAAAACTGTTTTTT.